The 18 T cell receptor beta chains below all came from one sample that was sequenced in a study of T cells after somatic rescue of genetic block. The assay was immunoSEQ multiplex PCR, and TCRdb's table has in-frame clones only and misses some. This sample has more than 70,000 clones, with 85% to 90% found just once. The sample comprised peripheral blood mononuclear cells (PBMCs). The receptors here all came from a woman between 18 and 30 years old.

The chain employs TRBV9 and TRBJ2-2, with D uncertain. Germline loops: CDR1 SGDLS, CDR2 YYNGEE. V lost 0 bases and J lost 6, with 12 bases in between. The CDR3 runs 15 residues. This CDR3 reads CASSVGPGRAGELFF. CDR3 coding DNA: TGTGCCAGCAGCGTAGGTCCGGGTAGGGCCGGGGAGCTGTTTTTT.

This clone was seen at least ten times. The gene calls are TRBV5-4 and TRBJ1-1, with 9 bases that match TRBD1. The CDR3 runs 16 residues. The germline V gene encodes CDR1 SGHNT and CDR2 YYREEE (reference sequence). The V segment lost 3 bases and the J segment 5 bases; nucleotides outside the gene matches: 11. CDR3 sequence reads: CASSSWSGQGLTEAFF. CDR3 nucleotides: TGTGCCAGCAGCTCCTGGTCGGGACAGGGATTAACTGAAGCTTTCTTT.

The CDR3 DNA follows: TGTGCCAGCAGCTTAGGGTCGGGACAGAACACCTACGAGCAGTACTTC. It yields the protein CASSLGSGQNTYEQYF. This chain joins TRBV7-6 and TRBJ2-7; 7 positions match TRBD1. Per germline, CDR1 SGHVS and CDR2 FNYEAQ. CDR3 length equals 16 residues. Trimming cost V 1 base and J 2 bases; bases outside gene matches: 8.

The chain uses TRBV28 and TRBJ2-7, with 7 bases aligning to TRBD1. Germline CDR1 and CDR2: MDHEN and SYDVKM. The CDR3 extends over 14 amino acids. V lost 7 bases to trimming and J lost 2 bases; unmatched junction nucleotides: 8. CDR3 DNA: TGTGCCAGCAATACCGGGACAGATCCCTACGAGCAGTACTTC. Translating gives CASNTGTDPYEQYF.

The chain links TRBV5-4 to TRBJ1-2; D remains unclear. V gave up 0 bases and J gave up 3 bases, with 6 bases separating them. CDR3 length equals 13 residues. Looked up from germline, CDR1 is SGHNT and CDR2 is YYREEE (reference sequence). This CDR3 reads CASSLDPYYGYTF. CDR3 in DNA: TGTGCCAGCAGCTTGGACCCCTACTATGGCTACACCTTC.

The J gene is TRBJ2-6, the V gene TRBV27, with 8 positions matching TRBD1. Germline CDR1 reads MNHEY; CDR2 reads SMNVEV (reference sequence). This CDR3 contains 18 residues. V dropped 5 bases and J dropped 3; count of bases not matched to a gene: 12. The CDR3 reads CASSPSGQGRVGANVLTF. CDR3 nucleotide sequence: TGTGCCAGCAGTCCCTCAGGACAGGGTCGGGTTGGGGCCAACGTCCTGACTTTC.

In its sample, this clone was seen once. The J gene is TRBJ2-2, the V gene TRBV2; 9 nucleotides agree with TRBD2. Germline V gives CDR1 SNHLY, CDR2 FYNNEI. Losses at the gene ends were 6 bases for V and 0 bases for J; bases not matched to a gene: 5. The CDR3 runs 16 residues. The CDR3 is CASSRLAGPNTGELFF. The CDR3 nucleotides read TGTGCCAGCAGCAGGCTAGCGGGGCCGAACACCGGGGAGCTGTTTTTT.

The chain uses TRBV6-6 and TRBJ1-1, with D possibly TRBD1 on 6 matching bases. Germline-derived CDR1 and CDR2 are MNHNY and SVGAGI (reference sequence). V was cut by 0 bases and J by 3 bases, with 14 bases left in between. This CDR3 contains 16 residues. CDR3 nucleotides: TGTGCCAGCAGTTACTCGAGGGGGGGCGAGGACACTGAAGCTTTCTTT. It is translated as CASSYSRGGEDTEAFF.

The chain employs TRBV9 and TRBJ2-3, with 14 bases matching TRBD2. The CDR3 has 17 residues. V was pared by 2 bases and J by 4 bases, with 6 bases of the junction left unmatched. Germline CDR1 reads SGDLS; CDR2 reads YYNGEE. CDR3 coding DNA: TGTGCCAGCAGCGTTACCGGGACTAGCGGGAGCTCAGATACGCAGTATTTT. This codes for CASSVTGTSGSSDTQYF.

As for this clone: A junction end diverges from the germline sequence, so it may reflect a read error. The V gene is TRBV6-5, the J gene TRBJ2-7, with 12 bases identical to TRBD2. This CDR3 spans 13 amino acids. Germline V CDR1 and CDR2: MNHEY, SVGAGI. Here the CDR3 DNA reads TGTGCCAGCACTAGCGGGAGGGCCTACGAGCAGTGCTTC. This translates into CASTSGRAYEQCF.

This clone was found once. The genes are TRBV5-6 and TRBJ2-1, with 12 bases that match TRBD2. Trimming removed 4 bases from V and 4 bases from J; junction bases left unmatched: 6. The germline V gene has CDR1 SGHDT and CDR2 YYEEEE. This CDR3 has 16 residues. In DNA, the CDR3 is TGTGCCAGCAGCGCGGGACTAGCGGGCCTATACAATGAGCAGTTCTTC. Translation gives CASSAGLAGLYNEQFF.

This clone has only a few counts. V and J are TRBV29-1 and TRBJ1-1, with D possibly matching TRBD1 (5 bases). Germline loops: CDR1 SQVTM, CDR2 ANQGSEA. V gave up 7 bases and J gave up 2 bases, with 20 bases separating them. The CDR3 is 15 amino acids. CDR3 DNA sequence: TGCAGCGCCATACACCGGACTGACAGCAACACTGAAGCTTTCTTT. It codes for CSAIHRTDSNTEAFF.

The V and J genes are TRBV18 and TRBJ2-5; a possible D gene is TRBD1 (6 bases). V lost 4 bases, J lost 5 bases, and 11 bases lay in between. The CDR3 spans 13 residues. CDR1 and CDR2 from the germline V gene are KGHSH and LQKENI. The CDR3 is CASSQQGPETQYF. CDR3 nucleotide sequence: TGTGCCAGCTCACAACAGGGTCCGGAGACCCAGTACTTC.

V is TRBV4-1 and J is TRBJ1-1; no firm D call. The CDR3 runs 15 residues. Trimming pared 4 bases from V and 3 bases from J, leaving 15 bases between. The germline gives CDR1 MGHRA, CDR2 YSYEKL. CDR3 DNA sequence: TGCGCCAGCAGCCCCCTCGCCGGGCGGCACACTGAAGCTTTCTTT. The encoded protein is CASSPLAGRHTEAFF.

V usage is TRBV14 and J usage is TRBJ2-3, with 8 bases identical to TRBD2. The V segment lost 4 bases and the J segment 0 bases; nucleotides outside the gene matches: 6. The CDR3 sequence is 16 residues long. In germline, CDR1 is SGHDN, CDR2 FVKESK. The CDR3 DNA sequence: TGTGCCAGCAGCCCCCTAGGCGGGAGGAGCACAGATACGCAGTATTTT. Protein: CASSPLGGRSTDTQYF.

The chain recombines TRBV14 with TRBJ2-7, with 8 positions matching TRBD1. CDR1 SGHDN and CDR2 FVKESK come from the germline V gene. This CDR3 comprises 15 residues. Germline trimming cut 4 bases from V and 3 bases from J; bases unmatched to any gene: 8. The CDR3 coding sequence is TGTGCCAGCAGCCCTCTTCAAGACAGGGGCTACGAGCAGTACTTC. The encoded protein is CASSPLQDRGYEQYF.

The J gene is TRBJ1-2, the V gene TRBV5-1; no clear D gene. Trimming took 6 bases from V and 4 from J, leaving 13 bases between them. There are 13 residues in the CDR3. Germline CDR1 is SGHRS and CDR2 is YFSETQ. Written as DNA, the CDR3 is TGCGCCAGCACCTTCGACACTGGCTATGGCTACACCTTC. Residues: CASTFDTGYGYTF. Drawing the rest from reference TRBV5-1 and TRBJ1-2, the complete variable domain is KAGVTQTPRYLIKTRGQQVTLSCSPISGHRSVSWYQQTPGQGLQFLFEYFSETQRNKGNFPGRFSGRQFSNSRSEMNVSTLELGDSALYLCASTFDTGYGYTFGSGTRLTVV.

The chain links TRBV28 to TRBJ2-5; D may match TRBD1 or TRBD2 (5 bases each). Germline V gives CDR1 MDHEN, CDR2 SYDVKM. V lost 5 bases and J 2 bases, leaving 21 bases between the germline ends. CDR3 length: 17 residues. Written as DNA, the CDR3 is TGTGCCAGCAGTCCCGGGGAGATTGGGACGGCACAAGAGACCCAGTACTTC. It is translated as CASSPGEIGTAQETQYF.